The 5 T cell receptor beta chains below all came from one sample that was sequenced in a study of blood T cell repertoires in COVID-19. Libraries were prepared by immunoSEQ multiplex PCR; TCRdb keeps only in-frame clonotypes and omits some of them. The top ten clones hold over 9.5% of a sample with around 29,000 clones, approximately 90% of them seen once. The sample was peripheral blood. These receptors were collected from a man aged 55 to 70 with acute or convalescent COVID-19.

CDR3 region: CASSPPGTRSYNEQFF. CDR3 sequence (DNA): TGTGCCAGCTCACCTCCGGGGACACGGTCCTACAATGAGCAGTTCTTC. The V and J genes are TRBV18 and TRBJ2-1; possible D gene TRBD1, 6 bases. Trimming shortened V by 3 bases and J by 1 base, and 13 bases separated the two germline ends. The CDR3 spans 16 residues. Germline CDR1 and CDR2: KGHSH and LQKENI.

This clone was recorded only once. The rearrangement joins TRBV19 to TRBJ2-1; the match to TRBD1 covers 9 bases. CDR1 is LNHDA, CDR2 SQIVND, per germline (reference sequence). The CDR3 totals 13 residues. J was trimmed by 8 bases and V by 5 bases; bases with no gene match: 4. The CDR3: CASSPGQGYEQFF. DNA for the CDR3: TGTGCCAGTAGTCCCGGACAGGGGTATGAGCAGTTCTTC.

This chain links TRBV18 with TRBJ1-1; the D is unclear. CDR1 and CDR2 (germline): KGHSH, LQKENI. V was trimmed by 3 bases and J by 3 bases, leaving 20 bases between them. The CDR3 runs to 17 residues. CDR3 sequence (DNA): TGTGCCAGCTCACCTCTTAAGCAGGCCGCCGGGGACACTGAAGCTTTCTTT. This gives the protein CASSPLKQAAGDTEAFF.

The gene calls are TRBV3-1 (or the pseudogene TRBV3-2) and TRBJ1-5; D is unresolved. CDR1 LGHDT and CDR2 YNNKEL come from the germline V gene (reference sequence). This CDR3 contains 13 residues. Trimming shortened V by 5 bases and J by 7 bases, and 12 bases separated the two germline ends. CDR3 nucleotide sequence: TGTGCCAGCAGCTACGGCCCAGGCCAGCCCCAGCATTTT. Its translation: CASSYGPGQPQHF.

The V gene is TRBV9, the J gene TRBJ2-7; D may be TRBD2 (5 bases). Germline V gene lookup returns CDR1 SGDLS and CDR2 YYNGEE. The CDR3 is made up of 14 amino acids. Trimming took off 4 bases at V and 7 bases at J, with 18 bases between the two ends. The CDR3 reads CASSLRREMGEQYF. CDR3 bases: TGTGCCAGCAGCCTTAGAAGGGAGATGGGGGAGCAGTACTTC.